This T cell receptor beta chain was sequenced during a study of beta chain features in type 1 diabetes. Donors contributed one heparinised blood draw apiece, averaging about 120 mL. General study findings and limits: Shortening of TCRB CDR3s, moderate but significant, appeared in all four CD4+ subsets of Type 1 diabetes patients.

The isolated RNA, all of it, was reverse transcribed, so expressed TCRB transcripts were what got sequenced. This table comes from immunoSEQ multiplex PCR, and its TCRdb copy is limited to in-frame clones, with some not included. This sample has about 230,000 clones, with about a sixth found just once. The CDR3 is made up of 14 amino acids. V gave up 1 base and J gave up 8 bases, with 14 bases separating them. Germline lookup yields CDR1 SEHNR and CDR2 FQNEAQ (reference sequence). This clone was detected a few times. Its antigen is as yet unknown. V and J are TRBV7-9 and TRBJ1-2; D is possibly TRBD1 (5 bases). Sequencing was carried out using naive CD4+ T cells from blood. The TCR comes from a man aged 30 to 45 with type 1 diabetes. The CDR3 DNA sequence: TGTGCCAGCAGCTTAGAACAGGTGGTCGGAGGCTACACCTTC. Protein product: CASSLEQVVGGYTF.